One sample yielded the 5 T cell receptor beta chains listed below, sequenced in a study of low-dose radiotherapy and immunotherapy resistance in tumors. Primers used for first-strand cDNA, a TRAV- and TRBV-specific set, covered both alpha and beta chains. TCRs were put through around 20 PCR cycles of amplification with Phusion. A constant-region primer and the V-primer adapter served as the primer pair. TCRdb passed the reads through MiXCR, listing each CDR3 protein once. The table has nearly 7,500 distinct CDR3 sequences, around 84% seen once; the top ten hold 5% to 6.5%. The receptor source for this set is a human donor with advanced metastatic prostate, ovarian, gallbladder or colorectal cancer (not recorded which). This table probably holds off-target reads from a library built for another chain.

CDR3 nucleotides: TGTGCCAGCAGCGTATCGGCAGGGGATCAAGAGACCCAGTACTTC. It translates to CASSVSAGDQETQYF. The chain combines TRBV9 with TRBJ2-5, with TRBD1 as a possible D gene (6 bases). CDR1 is SGDLS and CDR2 is YYNGEE in the germline V gene. Trimming left V 1 base short and J 2 bases short, with 12 bases between. The CDR3 sequence is 15 residues long. Using reference TRBV9 and TRBJ2-5 for the parts outside the CDR3, the full variable domain is DSGVTQTPKHLITATGQRVTLRCSPRSGDLSVYWYQQSLDQGLQFLIQYYNGEERAKGNILERFSAQQFPDLHSELNLSSLELGDSALYFCASSVSAGDQETQYFGPGTRLLVL.

The J gene is TRBJ2-4, the V gene TRBV4-1; TRBD1 is a possible D gene (5 bases). This CDR3 has 15 amino acids. Trimming stripped 1 base from V and 3 bases from J, with 10 bases between. The germline V gene encodes CDR1 MGHRA and CDR2 YSYEKL. CDR3 bases: TGCGCCAGCAGCCAAGGACAGTTCGGCAAAAACATTCAGTACTTC. Translating it yields CASSQGQFGKNIQYF.

The chain uses TRBV7-9 and TRBJ1-4, with D uncertain. V dropped 5 bases and J dropped 4 bases, with 14 bases sitting between them. Germline V gene data show CDR1 as SEHNR and CDR2 as FQNEAQ (reference sequence). The CDR3 is made up of 15 amino acids. The CDR3 DNA reads as TGTGCCAGCAGCAAAAGCGGCAGTCTTAATGAAAAACTGTTTTTT. This codes for CASSKSGSLNEKLFF.

This clonotype has just a few counts. The chain couples TRBV2 to TRBJ2-7; D gene ambiguous. Germline V gene data show CDR1 as SNHLY and CDR2 as FYNNEI. This CDR3 region has 10 residues. V gave up 6 bases and J gave up 3 bases, with 3 bases separating them. This CDR3 reads CASSLYEQYF. The CDR3 bases are TGTGCCAGCAGCCTCTACGAGCAGTACTTC.

The chain carries TRBV9 and TRBJ1-1; the D is unclear. This CDR3 has 14 amino acids. Trimming shortened V by 2 bases and J by 1 base, and 9 bases separated the two germline ends. Germline loops: CDR1 SGDLS, CDR2 YYNGEE. The chain's CDR3 is CASSVEGSNTEAFF. In nucleotides, the CDR3 is TGTGCCAGCAGCGTTGAAGGGTCGAACACTGAAGCTTTCTTT.